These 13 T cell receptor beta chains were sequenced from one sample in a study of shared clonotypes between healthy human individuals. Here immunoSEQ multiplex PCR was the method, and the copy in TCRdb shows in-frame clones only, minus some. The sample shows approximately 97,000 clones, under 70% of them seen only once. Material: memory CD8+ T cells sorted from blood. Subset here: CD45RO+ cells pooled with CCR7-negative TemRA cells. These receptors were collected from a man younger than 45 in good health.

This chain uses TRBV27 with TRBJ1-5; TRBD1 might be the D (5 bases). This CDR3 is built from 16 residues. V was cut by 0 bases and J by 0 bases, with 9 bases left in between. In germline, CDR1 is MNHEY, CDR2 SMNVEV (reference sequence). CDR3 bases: TGTGCCAGCAGTTTATCTCGGGGCTATAGCAATCAGCCCCAGCATTTT. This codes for CASSLSRGYSNQPQHF.

The CDR3 here is CASSLEVSTGELFF. CDR3 nucleotides: TGTGCCAGCAGCTTAGAGGTTAGCACCGGGGAGCTGTTTTTT. The chain recombines TRBV11-2 with TRBJ2-2; D is uncertain. This CDR3 spans 14 amino acids. Germline V gene lookup returns CDR1 SGHAT and CDR2 FQNNGV. V lost 0 bases and J lost 4, with 6 bases in between.

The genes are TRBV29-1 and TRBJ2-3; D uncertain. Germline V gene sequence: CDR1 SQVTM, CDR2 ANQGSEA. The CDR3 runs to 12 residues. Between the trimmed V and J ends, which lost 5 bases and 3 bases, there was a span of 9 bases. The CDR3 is CSVISLTDTQYF. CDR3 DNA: TGCAGCGTTATAAGTTTAACAGATACGCAGTATTTT.

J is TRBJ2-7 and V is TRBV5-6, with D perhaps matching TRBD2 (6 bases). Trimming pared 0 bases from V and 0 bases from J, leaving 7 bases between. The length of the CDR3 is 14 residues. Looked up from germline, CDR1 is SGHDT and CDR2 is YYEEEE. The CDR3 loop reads CASSLGSGSYEQYF. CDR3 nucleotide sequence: TGTGCCAGCAGCTTGGGTAGCGGCTCCTACGAGCAGTACTTC.

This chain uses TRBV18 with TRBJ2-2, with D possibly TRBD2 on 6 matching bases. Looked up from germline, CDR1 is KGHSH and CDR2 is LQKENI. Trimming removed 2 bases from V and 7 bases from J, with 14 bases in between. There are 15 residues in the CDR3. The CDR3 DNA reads TGTGCCAGCTCACCAAGGGACTCAGGCGACGGGGAGCTGTTTTTT. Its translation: CASSPRDSGDGELFF. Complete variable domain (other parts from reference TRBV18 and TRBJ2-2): NAGVMQNPRHLVRRRGQEARLRCSPMKGHSHVYWYRQLPEEGLKFMVYLQKENIIDESGMPKERFSAEFPKEGPSILRIQQVVRGDSAAYFCASSPRDSGDGELFFGEGSRLTVL.

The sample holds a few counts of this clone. The CDR3 nucleotides are TGTGCCAGCAGCCAACAGAACTTAGCCAAAAACATTCAGTACTTC. Protein: CASSQQNLAKNIQYF. The V and J genes are TRBV7-8 and TRBJ2-4; D remains unclear. Looked up from germline, CDR1 is SGHVS and CDR2 is FQNEAQ. The CDR3 runs to 15 residues. V was shortened by 5 bases and J by 0 bases, with 11 bases between the two germline ends. Variable domain in full (rest from reference TRBV7-8 and TRBJ2-4): GAGVSQSPRYKVAKRGQDVALRCDPISGHVSLFWYQQALGQGPEFLTYFQNEAQLDKSGLPSDRFFAERPEGSVSTLKIQRTQQEDSAVYLCASSQQNLAKNIQYFGAGTRLSVL.

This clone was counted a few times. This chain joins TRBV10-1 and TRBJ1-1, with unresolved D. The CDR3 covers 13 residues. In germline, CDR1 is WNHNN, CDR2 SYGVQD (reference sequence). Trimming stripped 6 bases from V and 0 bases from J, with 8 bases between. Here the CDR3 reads CASRDGMNTEAFF. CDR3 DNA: TGCGCCAGCAGAGACGGCATGAACACTGAAGCTTTCTTT.

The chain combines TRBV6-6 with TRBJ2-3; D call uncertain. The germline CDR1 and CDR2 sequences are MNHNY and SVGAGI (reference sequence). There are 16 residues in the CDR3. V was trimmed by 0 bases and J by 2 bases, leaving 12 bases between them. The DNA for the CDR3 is TGTGCCAGCAGTTACTCGTCGCGGAAGATCACAGATACGCAGTATTTT. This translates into CASSYSSRKITDTQYF.

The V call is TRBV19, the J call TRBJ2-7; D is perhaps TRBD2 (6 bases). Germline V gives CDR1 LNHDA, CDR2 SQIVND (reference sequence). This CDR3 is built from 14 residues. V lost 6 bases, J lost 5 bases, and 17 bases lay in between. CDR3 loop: CASSWYGRNNEQYF. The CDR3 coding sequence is TGTGCCAGTAGCTGGTACGGGAGAAACAACGAGCAGTACTTC.

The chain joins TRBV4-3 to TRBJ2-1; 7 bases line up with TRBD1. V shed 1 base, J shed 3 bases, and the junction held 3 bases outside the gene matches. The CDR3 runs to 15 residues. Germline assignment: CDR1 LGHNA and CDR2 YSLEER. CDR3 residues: CASSQAGQNYNEQFF. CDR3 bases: TGCGCCAGCAGCCAAGCGGGACAGAACTACAATGAGCAGTTCTTC.

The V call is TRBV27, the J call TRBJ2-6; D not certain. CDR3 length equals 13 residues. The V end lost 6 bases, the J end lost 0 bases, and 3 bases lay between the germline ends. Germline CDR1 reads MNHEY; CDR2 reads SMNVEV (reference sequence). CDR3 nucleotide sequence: TGTGCCAGCAGCTACTCTGGGGCCAACGTCCTGACTTTC. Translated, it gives CASSYSGANVLTF.

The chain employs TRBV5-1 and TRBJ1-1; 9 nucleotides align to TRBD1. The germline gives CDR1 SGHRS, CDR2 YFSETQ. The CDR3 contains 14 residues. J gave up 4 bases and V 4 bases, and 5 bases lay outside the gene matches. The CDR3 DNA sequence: TGCGCCAGCAGCCCCGGGACAGGGTCCACTGAAGCTTTCTTT. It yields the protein CASSPGTGSTEAFF. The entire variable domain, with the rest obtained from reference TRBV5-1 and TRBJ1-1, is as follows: KAGVTQTPRYLIKTRGQQVTLSCSPISGHRSVSWYQQTPGQGLQFLFEYFSETQRNKGNFPGRFSGRQFSNSRSEMNVSTLELGDSALYLCASSPGTGSTEAFFGQGTRLTVV.

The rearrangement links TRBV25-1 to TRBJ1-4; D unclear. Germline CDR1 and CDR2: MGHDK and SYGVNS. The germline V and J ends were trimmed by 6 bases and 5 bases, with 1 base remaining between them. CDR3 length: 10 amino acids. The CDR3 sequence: CASSNEKLFF. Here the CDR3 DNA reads TGTGCCAGCAGCAATGAAAAACTGTTTTTT.